One TCR beta chain is described in this entry. The data belong to a study of blood T cell repertoires in COVID-19. Looking at the study overall: The origin of the acute and convalescent COVID-19 samples was the United States, Italy and Spain. The analysed material was cDNA or gDNA that came from T cells, B-cell-depleted T cells, or PBMCs.

Authors' analysis steps: From reference gene primer amplification, estimates of nucleated cell counts were derived. Profiled with immunoSEQ multiplex PCR; TCRdb holds only in-frame clones, not every one. Clonal size and the V and J genes are those of that table, whereas D and trimming came from the DNA. The sample carries 250,000 to 350,000 clones, about nine tenths recorded once. This TCR was recovered from a woman aged 40 to 50 who had recovered from COVID-19. Sequenced input: peripheral blood.

In DNA form, the CDR3 reads TGTGCCCAGGACAGGGGGCCTTCAGATACGCAGTATTTT. It is translated as CAQDRGPSDTQYF. The chain carries TRBV30 and TRBJ2-3; 11 positions match TRBD1. V shed 8 bases and J 4 bases; nucleotides not matched to a gene: 5. The CDR3 is made up of 13 amino acids. The germline CDR1 and CDR2 sequences are GTSNPN and SVGIG (reference sequence).